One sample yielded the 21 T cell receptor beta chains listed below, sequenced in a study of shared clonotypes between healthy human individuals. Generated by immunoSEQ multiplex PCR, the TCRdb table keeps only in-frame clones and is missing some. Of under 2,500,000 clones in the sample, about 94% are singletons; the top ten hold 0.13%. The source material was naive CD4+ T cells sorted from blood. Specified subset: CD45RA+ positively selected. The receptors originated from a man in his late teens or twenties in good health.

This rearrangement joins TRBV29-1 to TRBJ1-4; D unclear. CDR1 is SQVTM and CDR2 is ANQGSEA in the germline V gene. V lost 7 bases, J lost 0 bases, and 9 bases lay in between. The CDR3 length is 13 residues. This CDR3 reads CSAQWPTNEKLFF. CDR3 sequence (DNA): TGCAGCGCACAGTGGCCAACTAATGAAAAACTGTTTTTT.

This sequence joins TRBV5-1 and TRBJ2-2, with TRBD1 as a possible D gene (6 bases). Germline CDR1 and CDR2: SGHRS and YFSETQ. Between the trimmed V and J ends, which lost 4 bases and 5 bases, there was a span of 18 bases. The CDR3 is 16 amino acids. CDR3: CASSPGWTDLTGELFF. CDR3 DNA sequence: TGCGCCAGCAGCCCCGGTTGGACAGACCTAACCGGGGAGCTGTTTTTT.

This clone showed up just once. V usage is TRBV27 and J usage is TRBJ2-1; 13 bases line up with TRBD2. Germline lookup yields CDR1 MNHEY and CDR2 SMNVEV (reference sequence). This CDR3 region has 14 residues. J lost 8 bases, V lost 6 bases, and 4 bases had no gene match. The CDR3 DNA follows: TGTGCCAGCAGAGGGACTAGCGGGAAGGATGAGCAGTTCTTC. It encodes CASRGTSGKDEQFF.

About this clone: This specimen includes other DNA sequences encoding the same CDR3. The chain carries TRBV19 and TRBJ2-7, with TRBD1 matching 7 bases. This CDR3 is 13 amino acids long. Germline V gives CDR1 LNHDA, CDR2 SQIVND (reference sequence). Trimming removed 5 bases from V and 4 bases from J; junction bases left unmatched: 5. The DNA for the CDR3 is TGTGCCAGTAGTTTGACAGGGCCGTACGAGCAGTACTTC. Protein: CASSLTGPYEQYF.

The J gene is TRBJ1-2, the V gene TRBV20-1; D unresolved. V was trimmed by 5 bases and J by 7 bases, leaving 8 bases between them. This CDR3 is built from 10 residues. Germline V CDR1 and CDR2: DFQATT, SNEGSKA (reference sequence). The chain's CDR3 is CSASTFGYTF. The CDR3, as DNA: TGCAGTGCTTCAACGTTTGGCTACACCTTC.

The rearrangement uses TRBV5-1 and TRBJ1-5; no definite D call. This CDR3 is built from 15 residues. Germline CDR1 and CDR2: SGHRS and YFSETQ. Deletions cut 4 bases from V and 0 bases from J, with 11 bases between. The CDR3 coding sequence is TGCGCCAGCAGCATAAGTGGACTTAGCAATCAGCCCCAGCATTTT. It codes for CASSISGLSNQPQHF.

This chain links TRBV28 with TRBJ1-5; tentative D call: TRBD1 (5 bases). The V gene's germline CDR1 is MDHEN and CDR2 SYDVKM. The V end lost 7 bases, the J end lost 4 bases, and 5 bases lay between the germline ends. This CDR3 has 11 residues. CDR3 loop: CASKGNQPQHF. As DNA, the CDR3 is TGTGCCAGCAAGGGGAATCAGCCCCAGCATTTT.

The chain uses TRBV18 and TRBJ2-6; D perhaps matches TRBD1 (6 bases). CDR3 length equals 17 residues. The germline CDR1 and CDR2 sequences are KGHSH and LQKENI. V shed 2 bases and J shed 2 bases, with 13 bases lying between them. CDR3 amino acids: CASSPTDSGAGANVLTF. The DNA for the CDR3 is TGTGCCAGCTCACCAACCGACTCAGGGGCTGGGGCCAACGTCCTGACTTTC. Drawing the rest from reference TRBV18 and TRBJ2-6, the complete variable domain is NAGVMQNPRHLVRRRGQEARLRCSPMKGHSHVYWYRQLPEEGLKFMVYLQKENIIDESGMPKERFSAEFPKEGPSILRIQQVVRGDSAAYFCASSPTDSGAGANVLTFGAGSRLTVL.

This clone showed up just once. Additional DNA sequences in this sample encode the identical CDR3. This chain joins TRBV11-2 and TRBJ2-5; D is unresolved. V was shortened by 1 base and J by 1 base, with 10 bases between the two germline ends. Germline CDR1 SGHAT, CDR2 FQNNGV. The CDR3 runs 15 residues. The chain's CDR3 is CASSLVGGSQETQYF. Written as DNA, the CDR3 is TGTGCCAGCAGCTTAGTTGGCGGCTCCCAAGAGACCCAGTACTTC.

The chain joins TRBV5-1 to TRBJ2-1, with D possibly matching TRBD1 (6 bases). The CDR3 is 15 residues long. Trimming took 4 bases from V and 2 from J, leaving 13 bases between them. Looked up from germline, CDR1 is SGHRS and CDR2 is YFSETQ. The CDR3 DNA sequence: TGCGCCAGCAGCCCATCGGACAGACCCTACAATGAGCAGTTCTTC. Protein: CASSPSDRPYNEQFF.

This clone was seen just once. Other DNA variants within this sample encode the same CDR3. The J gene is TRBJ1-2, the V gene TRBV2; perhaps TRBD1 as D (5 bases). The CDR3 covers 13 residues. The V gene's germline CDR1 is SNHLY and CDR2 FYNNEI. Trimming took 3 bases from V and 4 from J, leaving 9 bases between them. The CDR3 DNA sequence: TGTGCCAGCAGTGAGGGGCAGTCCTATGGCTACACCTTC. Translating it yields CASSEGQSYGYTF.

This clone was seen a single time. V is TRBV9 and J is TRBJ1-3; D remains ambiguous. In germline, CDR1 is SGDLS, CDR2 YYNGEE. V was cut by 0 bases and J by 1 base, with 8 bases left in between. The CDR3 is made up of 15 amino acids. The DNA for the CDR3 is TGTGCCAGCAGCGTAGGGGCGGTTTCTGGAAACACCATATATTTT. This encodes CASSVGAVSGNTIYF. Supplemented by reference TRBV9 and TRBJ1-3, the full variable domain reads DSGVTQTPKHLITATGQRVTLRCSPRSGDLSVYWYQQSLDQGLQFLIQYYNGEERAKGNILERFSAQQFPDLHSELNLSSLELGDSALYFCASSVGAVSGNTIYFGEGSWLTVV.

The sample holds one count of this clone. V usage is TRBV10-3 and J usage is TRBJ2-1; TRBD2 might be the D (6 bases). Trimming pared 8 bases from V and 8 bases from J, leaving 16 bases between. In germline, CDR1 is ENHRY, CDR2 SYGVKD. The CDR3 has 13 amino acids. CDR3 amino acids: CAIAREVGDEQFF. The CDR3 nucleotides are TGTGCCATCGCGAGGGAGGTGGGCGATGAGCAGTTCTTC.

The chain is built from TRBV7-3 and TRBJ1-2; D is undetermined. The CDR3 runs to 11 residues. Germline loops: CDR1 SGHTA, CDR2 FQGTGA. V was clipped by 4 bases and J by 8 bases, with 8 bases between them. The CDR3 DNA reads TGTGCCAGCAGCTCCCGCCACGGCTACACCTTC. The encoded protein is CASSSRHGYTF.

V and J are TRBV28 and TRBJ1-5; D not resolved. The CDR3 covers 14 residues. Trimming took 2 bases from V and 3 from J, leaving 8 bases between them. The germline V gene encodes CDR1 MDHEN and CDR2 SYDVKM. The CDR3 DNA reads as TGTGCCAGCAGTTTAGGCCGGACCAATCAGCCCCAGCATTTT. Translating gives CASSLGRTNQPQHF.

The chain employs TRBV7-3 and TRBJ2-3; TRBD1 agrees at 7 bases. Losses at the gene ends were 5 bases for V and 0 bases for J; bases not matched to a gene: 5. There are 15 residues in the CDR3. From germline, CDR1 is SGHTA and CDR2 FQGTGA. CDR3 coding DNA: TGTGCCAGCAGCCCGCAGACAGGGAGCACAGATACGCAGTATTTT. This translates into CASSPQTGSTDTQYF.

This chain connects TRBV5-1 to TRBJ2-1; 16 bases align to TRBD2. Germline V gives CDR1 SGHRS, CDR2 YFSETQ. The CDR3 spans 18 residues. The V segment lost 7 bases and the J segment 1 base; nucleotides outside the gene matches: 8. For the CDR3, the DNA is TGCGCCAGCTCCTCCGGGACTAGCGGGGGGGCTTCCTACAATGAGCAGTTCTTC. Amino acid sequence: CASSSGTSGGASYNEQFF.

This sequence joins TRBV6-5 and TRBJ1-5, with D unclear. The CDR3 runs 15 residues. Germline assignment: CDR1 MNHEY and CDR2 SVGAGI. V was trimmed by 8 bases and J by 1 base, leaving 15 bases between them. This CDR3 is CASSLRAGSNQPQHF. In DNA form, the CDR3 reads TGTGCCAGCTCTTTGAGGGCGGGGAGCAATCAGCCCCAGCATTTT.

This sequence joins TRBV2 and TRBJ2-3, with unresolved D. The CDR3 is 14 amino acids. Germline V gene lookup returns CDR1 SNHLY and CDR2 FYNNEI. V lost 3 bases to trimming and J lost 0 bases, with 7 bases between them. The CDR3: CASSDGASTDTQYF. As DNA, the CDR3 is TGTGCCAGCAGTGACGGAGCTAGCACAGATACGCAGTATTTT.

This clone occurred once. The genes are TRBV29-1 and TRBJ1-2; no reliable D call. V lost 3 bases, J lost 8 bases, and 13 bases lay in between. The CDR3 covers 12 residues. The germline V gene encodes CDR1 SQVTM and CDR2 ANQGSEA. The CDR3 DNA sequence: TGCAGCGTTGACCGAGGCAAAGGAGGCTACACCTTC. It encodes CSVDRGKGGYTF.

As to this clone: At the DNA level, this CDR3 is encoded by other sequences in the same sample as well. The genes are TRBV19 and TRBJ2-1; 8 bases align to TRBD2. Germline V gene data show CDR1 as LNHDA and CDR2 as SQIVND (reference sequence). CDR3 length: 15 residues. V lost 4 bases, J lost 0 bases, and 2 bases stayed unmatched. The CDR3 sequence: CASSTSGSSYNEQFF. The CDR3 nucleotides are TGTGCCAGTAGTACGAGCGGGAGCTCCTACAATGAGCAGTTCTTC.